The rows below give T cell receptor beta chains drawn from one sample of a study of blood T cells in healthy people across ages. TCRdb reprocessed the 5' RACE reads via MiXCR and lists one record per CDR3 protein. The table includes more than 1,400,000 distinct CDR3 sequences, around two fifths detected once. Specimen: blood. These receptor sequences come from a woman younger than 35 in good health. The CDR3 runs from the conserved cysteine through the conserved F or W. D genes are given only for firm matches. The size field is filled for only some rows; it gives once, few, many or a size class.

>TRBJ1-5|.|TRBV6-6|.
CASRPEQIGNQPQHF
TGTGCCAGCCGCCCGGAGCAAATCGGCAATCAGCCCCAGCATTTT
>TRBJ2-5|many|TRBV10-3|.
CAISESTGETQYF
TGTGCCATCAGTGAGTCGACAGGAGAGACCCAGTACTTC
>TRBJ2-7|.|TRBV12-3/TRBV12-4|TRBD2
CASTREGPNYEQYF
TGTGCCAGCACCCGGGAGGGCCCCAACTACGAGCAGTACTTC
>TRBJ2-1|few|TRBV5-1|.
CANSLKYEQFF
TGCGCCAACAGCTTGAAGTATGAGCAGTTCTTC
>TRBJ2-4|.|TRBV27|.
CASGGGPYERYF
TGTGCCAGCGGGGGGGGGCCCTACGAGCGGTACTTC
>TRBJ2-7|.|TRBV10-2|.
CASGKMGYEQYF
TGCGCCAGCGGTAAGATGGGGTACGAGCAGTACTTC
>TRBJ1-3|.|TRBV20-1|.
CSARWPGGGNTIYF
TGCAGTGCTAGATGGCCGGGAGGCGGAAACACCATATATTTT
>TRBJ2-1|few|TRBV14|.
CASSQHLGNEQFF
TGTGCCAGCAGCCAACACCTTGGCAATGAGCAGTTCTTC
>TRBJ2-5|few|TRBV12-3/TRBV12-4|.
CASSYSGPETQYF
TGTGCCAGCTCCTACTCGGGGCCTGAGACCCAGTACTTC
>TRBJ2-6|few|TRBV6-1|.
CASSPRTGPTSGANVLTF
TGTGCCAGCAGCCCCCGCACAGGTCCCACCTCTGGGGCCAACGTCCTGACTTTC
>TRBJ2-7|.|TRBV4-1|TRBD1
CASSQAGQGAYEQYF
TGCGCCAGCAGCCAAGCGGGACAGGGCGCCTACGAGCAGTACTTC
>TRBJ2-6|.|TRBV4-1|.
CASSQVPTGAYSGANVLTF
TGCGCCAGCAGCCAAGTCCCTACCGGCGCCTACTCTGGGGCCAACGTCCTGACTTTC
>TRBJ1-5|.|TRBV25-1|.
CASSDYKTGDQPQHF
TGTGCCAGCAGTGACTACAAGACCGGGGACCAGCCCCAGCATTTT
>TRBJ2-5|.|TRBV5-5|.
CASSLYVSSPGTKKETQYF
TGTGCCAGCAGCTTGTACGTGTCGTCCCCGGGAACGAAGAAAGAGACCCAGTACTTC
>TRBJ2-3|.|TRBV18|.
CASSPLPVGASTDTQYF
TGTGCCAGCTCACCACTGCCCGTGGGCGCTAGCACAGATACGCAGTATTTT
>TRBJ2-5|.|TRBV18|.
CASSPPVGGQETQYF
TGTGCCAGCTCACCACCAGTGGGAGGCCAAGAGACCCAGTACTTC
>TRBJ2-5|.|TRBV5-6|.
CASSFGFAGGQETQYF
TGTGCCAGCAGCTTTGGTTTTGCCGGAGGACAAGAGACCCAGTACTTC